Detailed here is one TCR beta chain. The antigen remains unidentified. At sampling all donors were nominally healthy, likely with unrecorded immune exposures. This record comes from a study of cytomegalovirus exposure and HLA in healthy donors. In the study overall: One earlier analysis, a look at 180 million or so T cells, found some 100 million unique TCR beta sequences.

Study conclusions and caveats: The authors assumed roughly uniform sequencing depth across donors for presence/absence analyses. Earlier analysis found most TCR beta V segments productive about 87% or about 30% of the time.

13 Jbeta primers and 60 Vbeta primers were used for the PCR. TCRdb's copy holds only in-frame clones and misses some; the assay was immunoSEQ multiplex PCR. This sample contains about 62,000 clones. What was sequenced was PBMCs. This TCR was recovered from a man aged 30 to 39 in good health and CMV-seropositive.

Written as DNA, the CDR3 is TGTGCCAGCAAAGACGGGACTAGGGCCGATGAGCAGTTCTTC. Translating it yields CASKDGTRADEQFF. The rearrangement joins TRBV6-5 to TRBJ2-1; TRBD2 matches at 8 bases. CDR3 length equals 14 residues. Germline V lookup: CDR1 MNHEY, CDR2 SVGAGI. Trimming at V came to 7 bases and at J to 8 bases, leaving 10 bases not matched to a gene.